These T cell receptor beta chains were read from a single sample in a study of technical replicates of blood from several donors. The repertoire was sequenced with immunoSEQ multiplex PCR; TCRdb's copy has only in-frame clones and lacks some. The data show over 15,000 clones, 70% to 90% seen once. The sample comprised PBMCs. The receptors stem from a human donor in good health. CDR3s include the opening cysteine and the closing phenylalanine or tryptophan. Fields, in order: V gene, D gene, J gene, clone size, CDR3 DNA, CDR3 protein. The D gene is left open where the match is weak. Size is stated for part of the rows, as once, few or many counts, or as a class when the clone is expanded.

TRBV21-1	NA	TRBJ2-4	NA	TGTGCCAGCAGCAAAGGAGGGACAGGGGGCAGGGACATTCAGTACTTC	CASSKGGTGGRDIQYF
TRBV5-1	NA	TRBJ2-2	NA	TGCGCCAGCAGCTCCGCGGCCACCGGGGAGCTGTTTTTT	CASSSAATGELFF
TRBV6-5	NA	TRBJ1-4	NA	TGTGCCAGCAGTTACTCGAGAGGGTTGGGTGAAAAACTGTTTTTT	CASSYSRGLGEKLFF
TRBV9	NA	TRBJ1-1	NA	TGTGCCAGCAGCGTAGTGGTAGAGGTCACTGAAGCTTTCTTT	CASSVVVEVTEAFF
TRBV27	TRBD2	TRBJ2-3	NA	TGTGCCAGCAGTTTCGGCTGGCGGGAGCGAGCAGATACGCAGTATTTT	CASSFGWRERADTQYF
TRBV19	TRBD2	TRBJ2-2	NA	TGTGCCAGTAGTTCCGGACTAGCGGGAGACCACGGGGAGCTGTTTTTT	CASSSGLAGDHGELFF
TRBV12-5	TRBD2	TRBJ2-4	NA	TGTGCTAGTGGTCAGGGACTAGCGGGAGGAGGCATTCAGTACTTC	CASGQGLAGGGIQYF
TRBV5-4	NA	TRBJ2-1	NA	TGTGCCAGCAGCATACGACAGTCGGGTGGTCATGAGCAGTTCTTC	CASSIRQSGGHEQFF
TRBV21-1	NA	TRBJ1-5	NA	TGTGCCAGCAGCAAAGGGAGTCATAGCAATCAGCCCCAGCATTTT	CASSKGSHSNQPQHF
TRBV5-4	TRBD2	TRBJ2-4	NA	TGTGCCAGCAGCTCAGGGAGCCCGAGACTAGCGGGAGGAGGAAACATTCAGTACTTC	CASSSGSPRLAGGGNIQYF
TRBV5-1	NA	TRBJ1-5	once	TGCGCCAGCAGCTTGGACGTACAGAGCAATCAGCCCCAGCATTTT	CASSLDVQSNQPQHF
TRBV28	TRBD1	TRBJ1-1	NA	TGTGCCAGCAGTTTACTACAGGGGATAGGAGCTTTCTTT	CASSLLQGIGAFF
TRBV19	TRBD2	TRBJ2-7	NA	TGTGCCAGTAGGACTAGCGGGCGCTCTGGGGAGCAGTACTTC	CASRTSGRSGEQYF
TRBV7-9	TRBD1	TRBJ1-5	NA	TGTGCCAGCAGCCGTGACAGGGGCAATCAGCCCCAGCATTTT	CASSRDRGNQPQHF
TRBV29-1	NA	TRBJ1-1	NA	TGCAGCGTTGAAGATCTTCGGGGAGCGTACACTGAAGCTTTCTTT	CSVEDLRGAYTEAFF
TRBV19	TRBD1	TRBJ2-5	NA	TGTGCCAGTAGTGGGACAGCACAAGAGACCCAGTACTTC	CASSGTAQETQYF
TRBV5-1	TRBD2	TRBJ2-2	NA	TGCGCCAGCAGCTTGGGTGCTAGCGGGAGTTCTAACACCGGGGAGCTGTTTTTT	CASSLGASGSSNTGELFF
TRBV5-1	TRBD2	TRBJ2-1	NA	TGCGCCAGCGGGGAAGGGGCTAGCGGGACTTACAATGAGCAGTTCTTC	CASGEGASGTYNEQFF
TRBV4-1	TRBD1	TRBJ1-4	NA	TGCGCCAGCAGCCGACAGGGGGAGGGGTATGAAAAACTGTTTTTT	CASSRQGEGYEKLFF
TRBV7-3	TRBD1	TRBJ2-1	NA	TGTGCCAGCAGCTTACCGGGACAGGTTTTAGATGAGCAGTTCTTC	CASSLPGQVLDEQFF
TRBV6-6	NA	TRBJ1-1	once	TGTGCCAGCACAAACGGGGGCACTGAAGCTTTCTTT	CASTNGGTEAFF
TRBV5-8	TRBD2	TRBJ2-5	NA	TGTGCCAGCAGCTTGTTCTCGGGACTAGAGTATGAGACCCAGTACTTC	CASSLFSGLEYETQYF
TRBV2	NA	TRBJ1-5	NA	TGTGCCAGCAGTGGGGACATACCCCAAGCCCAGCATTTT	CASSGDIPQAQHF
TRBV28	TRBD1	TRBJ2-2	NA	TGTGCCAGCAGTACGACAGGGGGCGCGAACACCGGGGAGCTGTTTTTT	CASSTTGGANTGELFF
TRBV28	NA	TRBJ2-7	NA	TGTGCCAGCAGCCTTACCTCTTACAGGGCGCCCCGTGGAGAGCAGTACTTC	CASSLTSYRAPRGEQYF
TRBV2	TRBD1	TRBJ2-5	NA	TGTGCCAGCAGTGTTAAGGGTCCTCCAGGGGGGACCCAGTACTTC	CASSVKGPPGGTQYF
TRBV6-1	TRBD1	TRBJ2-1	NA	TGTGCCAGCAGGGCAACAGGGGGCTTGCACAATGAGCAGTTCTTC	CASRATGGLHNEQFF
TRBV5-8	NA	TRBJ2-6	NA	TGTGCCAGCAGCCCCCCGGGGACACCTTTACTTCGGTCTGGGGCCAACGTCCTGACTTTC	CASSPPGTPLLRSGANVLTF